This is a list of T cell receptor beta chains from one sample in a study of cytotoxic CD8 clonotypes in ibrutinib-treated CLL. Sequenced by immunoSEQ multiplex PCR; TCRdb stores in-frame clones only, minus some. The repertoire holds some 150,000 clones, with 79% as singletons. The material was PBMCs, obtained after 12 months of ibrutinib treatment. All receptors come from a human donor with chronic lymphocytic leukemia. Each CDR3 is given with its conserved first and last residue. Fields, in order: D gene, J gene, V gene, clone size, CDR3 length, CDR3 protein, CDR3 DNA. A D gene is named only where the DNA matches it firmly. Not all rows give a size; the values are once, few, many and, for expanded clones, a class.

NA TRBJ2-5 TRBV6-1 NA 14 CASSEARGWETQYF TGTGCCAGCAGTGAAGCCCGGGGCTGGGAGACCCAGTACTTC
TRBD2 TRBJ2-7 TRBV30 NA 15 CAWSKTSGAVYEQYF TGTGCCTGGAGTAAGACTAGCGGGGCCGTCTACGAGCAGTACTTC
NA TRBJ1-5 TRBV6-1 NA 15 CASSAGRSSNQPQHF TGTGCCAGCAGTGCGGGGCGTTCTAGCAATCAGCCCCAGCATTTT
TRBD1 TRBJ1-1 TRBV6-5 NA 14 CASRSERQGDYAFF TGTGCCAGCAGGTCCGAGAGACAGGGTGATTACGCTTTCTTT
NA TRBJ1-5 TRBV4-1 few 13 CASGLGSTPPQHF TGCGCCAGCGGGTTGGGGTCCACCCCGCCCCAGCATTTT
NA TRBJ2-1 TRBV19 NA 15 CASSIVFREAGEQFF TGTGCCAGTAGTATAGTTTTCCGGGAAGCAGGGGAGCAGTTCTTC
NA TRBJ1-1 TRBV5-1 NA 16 CASSLSGGGRDTEAFF TGCGCCAGCAGCTTGTCCGGCGGGGGGCGGGACACTGAAGCTTTCTTT
NA TRBJ2-1 TRBV21-1 few 15 CASSKEVQAYNEQFF TGTGCCAGCAGCAAAGAGGTCCAGGCCTACAATGAGCAGTTCTTC
NA TRBJ2-3 TRBV6-5 NA 13 CASTYPGTDTQYF TGTGCCAGCACCTACCCCGGGACAGATACGCAGTATTTT
TRBD2 TRBJ2-1 TRBV6-6 NA 15 CASSSRTSANNEQFF TGTGCCAGCAGCTCAAGGACTAGCGCTAACAATGAGCAGTTCTTC
NA TRBJ2-5 TRBV9 NA 16 CASSVGTLDSQETQYF TGTGCCAGCAGCGTAGGGACTTTGGACAGCCAAGAGACCCAGTACTTC
NA TRBJ2-3 TRBV7-7 NA 15 CASSLAAASTDTQYF TGTGCTAGCAGCTTAGCGGCGGCTAGCACAGATACGCAGTATTTT
NA TRBJ1-4 TRBV5-4 NA 13 CASSMDRNEKLFF TGTGCCAGCAGCATGGACAGAAATGAAAAACTGTTTTTT
NA TRBJ2-7 TRBV19 NA 11 CASSSSYEQYF TGTGCCAGTAGTTCCTCCTACGAGCAGTACTTC
TRBD1 TRBJ2-1 TRBV5-1 NA 14 CASSLGQGQGEQFF TGCGCCAGCAGCTTGGGACAGGGACAGGGTGAGCAGTTCTTC
TRBD1 TRBJ2-7 TRBV27 NA 15 CASSLSNRGLNEQYF TGTGCCAGCAGTTTATCGAACAGGGGGCTCAACGAGCAGTACTTC
TRBD2 TRBJ2-7 TRBV30 NA 15 CAWSAGLAGLYEQYF TGTGCCTGGAGCGCGGGACTAGCGGGGCTCTACGAGCAGTACTTC
NA TRBJ2-7 TRBV9 NA 16 CASSVTFGQPTYEQYF TGTGCCAGCAGCGTGACCTTTGGGCAGCCAACCTACGAGCAGTACTTC
NA TRBJ2-5 TRBV19 NA 15 CASNQVGAAQETQYF TGTGCCAGTAACCAAGTGGGGGCAGCCCAAGAGACCCAGTACTTC
TRBD1 TRBJ2-7 TRBV6-1 NA 14 CASSARDRSYEQYF TGTGCCAGCAGTGCCCGGGACAGGTCCTACGAGCAGTACTTC
TRBD2 TRBJ2-1 TRBV5-4 NA 17 CASSSGGVSGSGNEQFF TGTGCCAGCAGCTCAGGGGGGGTTAGCGGGAGTGGGAATGAGCAGTTCTTC
NA TRBJ1-5 TRBV5-5 NA 13 CASSLDSNQPQHF TGTGCCAGCAGCTTGGACAGCAATCAGCCCCAGCATTTT
NA TRBJ2-7 TRBV4-1 NA 12 CASSQDKHEQYF TGCGCCAGCAGCCAAGATAAACACGAGCAGTACTTC
TRBD1 TRBJ1-4 TRBV6-5 NA 14 CASSQDRGIEKLFF TGTGCCAGCAGTCAGGACAGGGGGATTGAAAAACTGTTTTTT
NA TRBJ2-1 TRBV15 NA 15 CATSRDPLAANEQFF TGTGCCACCAGCAGAGATCCCCTAGCAGCCAATGAGCAGTTCTTC
NA TRBJ2-2 TRBV6-6 NA 15 CASRNGQTNTGELFF TGTGCCAGCAGAAATGGACAAACGAACACCGGGGAGCTGTTTTTT
NA TRBJ1-2 TRBV4-3 NA 15 CASSHDRAGDLGYTF TGCGCCAGCAGCCACGATCGGGCAGGCGATCTGGGCTACACCTTC
NA TRBJ2-7 TRBV6-1 NA 16 CASSALLWTGYYEQYF TGTGCCAGCAGTGCACTCTTGTGGACGGGTTATTACGAGCAGTACTTC
NA TRBJ2-2 TRBV7-9 NA 18 CASSLMFGAPPDTGELFF TGTGCCAGCAGCTTAATGTTCGGGGCTCCCCCGGATACCGGGGAGCTGTTTTTT
NA TRBJ2-7 TRBV16 few 13 CASSQLSSGEQYF TGTGCCAGCAGCCAATTATCGTCCGGCGAGCAGTACTTC
TRBD1 TRBJ1-1 TRBV9 few 15 CASSERQGQNTEAFF TGTGCCAGCAGCGAGAGACAGGGGCAGAACACTGAAGCTTTCTTT
NA TRBJ1-2 TRBV5-1 NA 14 CASSLLPTAYGYTF TGCGCCAGCAGCTTGTTGCCGACCGCCTATGGCTACACCTTC
NA TRBJ1-5 TRBV10-2 few 12 CASSERGQPQHF TGCGCCAGCAGTGAGAGGGGTCAGCCCCAGCATTTT
NA TRBJ2-7 TRBV10-1 NA 13 CASSHGQTYEQYF TGCGCCAGCAGCCATGGACAAACCTACGAGCAGTACTTC
NA TRBJ1-2 TRBV10-3 few 12 CAISGPNYGYTF TGTGCCATCAGCGGACCCAACTATGGCTACACCTTC
NA TRBJ2-7 TRBV9 NA 15 CASSQGAGRPYEQYF TGTGCCAGCAGCCAAGGGGCGGGACGACCCTACGAGCAGTACTTC
TRBD1 TRBJ2-7 TRBV7-2 NA 15 CASSLDRTGWMGQYF TGTGCCAGCAGCTTAGACCGGACAGGGTGGATGGGTCAGTACTTC
NA TRBJ1-1 TRBV16 NA 11 CASSQGGGAFF TGTGCCAGCAGCCAAGGAGGGGGGGCTTTCTTT
TRBD2 TRBJ2-1 TRBV9 NA 16 CASSPGTSLFRNEQFF TGTGCCAGCAGCCCGGGGACTAGCTTGTTTCGCAATGAGCAGTTCTTC
NA TRBJ2-1 TRBV2 NA 12 CASTPDRGEQFF TGTGCCAGCACCCCGGACCGGGGGGAGCAGTTCTTC
TRBD2 TRBJ2-1 TRBV7-3 NA 19 CASSHPRNTSGLSYNEQFF TGTGCCAGCAGCCACCCGCGTAATACTAGCGGCCTCTCCTACAATGAGCAGTTCTTC
NA TRBJ2-7 TRBV27 few 15 CASSSYYRRTYEQYF TGTGCCAGCAGTTCTTATTACAGGAGAACCTACGAGCAGTACTTC
NA TRBJ1-2 TRBV11-2 NA 14 CASSPIGRQYGYTF TGTGCCAGCAGCCCAATTGGGAGGCAGTATGGCTACACCTTC
NA TRBJ2-6 TRBV7-6 NA 14 CASSTGSGANVLTF TGTGCCAGCAGTACGGGGTCTGGGGCCAACGTCCTGACTTTC
TRBD1 TRBJ1-2 TRBV4-3 NA 13 CASSPRTGMDYTF TGCGCCAGCAGCCCGAGGACAGGGATGGACTACACCTTC
NA TRBJ2-1 TRBV27 NA 11 CASSLYNEQFF TGTGCCAGCAGTTTATATAATGAGCAGTTCTTC
NA TRBJ1-1 TRBV19 few 14 CASSIKGLVSEAFF TGTGCCAGTAGTATAAAGGGGCTGGTTTCTGAAGCTTTCTTT
NA TRBJ1-1 TRBV9 NA 13 CASSVGMNTEAFF TGTGCCAGCAGCGTAGGGATGAACACTGAAGCTTTCTTT
NA TRBJ2-1 TRBV19 once 15 CASSETGGPYNEQFF TGTGCCAGTAGTGAAACAGGCGGACCCTACAATGAGCAGTTCTTC
NA TRBJ2-1 TRBV13 NA 16 CASSLLFRFTYNEQFF TGTGCCAGCAGCTTATTATTCAGGTTCACCTACAATGAGCAGTTCTTC
NA TRBJ2-7 TRBV5-1 NA 11 CASDSGSEQYF TGCGCCAGCGACAGTGGGAGCGAGCAGTACTTC
TRBD2 TRBJ2-3 TRBV25-1 NA 16 CASSDASGLGTDTQYF TGTGCCAGCAGTGACGCTAGCGGCCTGGGGACAGATACGCAGTATTTT
TRBD2 TRBJ2-1 TRBV12-5 once 19 CASVEGADYFREGENEQFF TGTGCTAGTGTCGAAGGGGCAGACTATTTTCGGGAGGGTGAAAATGAGCAGTTCTTC
TRBD1 TRBJ2-7 TRBV27 once 14 CASSSQGGAYEQYF TGTGCCAGCAGTTCACAGGGGGGAGCCTACGAGCAGTACTTC
NA TRBJ1-1 TRBV6-5 NA 10 CATLNTEAFF TGTGCCACCCTAAACACTGAAGCTTTCTTT
NA TRBJ2-3 TRBV7-3 NA 16 CASSPFVGLGTDTQYF TGTGCCAGCAGCCCCTTTGTGGGGTTGGGCACAGATACGCAGTATTTT
TRBD2 TRBJ2-3 TRBV29-1 NA 19 CSVEEPQIGVAGITDTQYF TGCAGCGTTGAAGAACCCCAAATTGGCGTAGCGGGGATCACAGATACGCAGTATTTT